This T cell receptor (beta chain) was identified in a study of T cells in localized non-small cell lung cancer. General study points: Increased T cell density in blood showed an association with longer overall survival. Within adjacent lung there appeared a median approximately 59 of the top 100 tumor clones. Only one tumor region went through sequencing, so heterogeneity may still be there. T cell clonality was highest in uninvolved adjacent lung, above tumor.

TCRdb's table, derived via immunoSEQ multiplex PCR, lists solely in-frame clones and lacks some. The table lists 30,000 or so clones, around 90% of them singletons. CDR3 size: 14 residues. In germline, CDR1 is SGHRS, CDR2 YFSETQ. The V end was cut by 2 bases, the J end by 8 bases, with 13 bases between. On this clone itself: Its antigen is unknown.

This TCR was sampled from a female donor aged 60 or older with stage III squamous cell lung carcinoma. This chain links TRBV5-1 with TRBJ1-4, with a possible D match to TRBD1 (6 bases). Sample: peripheral blood, taken before any cancer treatment. The CDR3, as DNA: TGCGCCAGCAGCTTTAACAGGGAGGGGGAAAAACTGTTTTTT. It yields the protein CASSFNREGEKLFF. Using reference TRBV5-1 and TRBJ1-4 for the parts outside the CDR3, the full variable domain is KAGVTQTPRYLIKTRGQQVTLSCSPISGHRSVSWYQQTPGQGLQFLFEYFSETQRNKGNFPGRFSGRQFSNSRSEMNVSTLELGDSALYLCASSFNREGEKLFFGSGTQLSVL.